This T cell receptor (beta chain) was obtained from a study of vaccination and CD4 T cells after COVID-19. About the research overall: The post-COVID samples were taken a median approximately 14 weeks after diagnosis, anywhere from 35 to 161. Investigators took post-vaccine samples a median 72 days after dose two, within a range of 14 to 241.

This clonotype was detected once. No antigen is known for it. Sequencing of the DNA from cultured CD4+ T cells was carried out with the Oncomine TCR Beta short-read assay. TCRdb ran MiXCR on the PCR reads and lists one entry per CDR3 protein. The table has fewer than 11,000 distinct CDR3 sequences, 30% seen once. The CDR3 contains 15 residues. V shed 3 bases, J shed 6 bases, and the junction held 6 bases outside the gene matches. As for treatment: approximately 10-day PBMC culture with coronavirus spike peptide pools or control peptides (ViraFEST assay). The TCR sequence derives from a human donor who had recovered from COVID-19. The gene calls are TRBV12-3 or TRBV12-4 and TRBJ2-7; 12 positions match TRBD2. Sequences were derived from CD4+ T cells from blood, cultured in vitro, sampled after SARS-CoV-2 vaccination. CDR3: CASSFGTSGSLEQYF. The CDR3 DNA reads as TGTGCCAGCAGTTTCGGGACTAGCGGGTCCCTCGAGCAGTACTTC.